The clone carrying this T cell receptor (beta chain) was observed a handful of times. This sample is part of a study of shared clonotypes between healthy human individuals. V lost 6 bases and J 0 bases, leaving 3 bases between the germline ends. The CDR3 consists of 12 residues. In germline, CDR1 is LNHDA, CDR2 SQIVND (reference sequence). TCRdb keeps only in-frame clones here, not all; method: immunoSEQ multiplex PCR. The sample contains 150,000 to 200,000 clones, 85% to 95% of which appear only once. The chain carries TRBV19 and TRBJ1-5; D ambiguous. This sequence originates from a woman in her thirties in good health. Specimen: naive CD4+ T cells sorted from blood. Subset: CD45RA+ positively selected. The CDR3 bases are TGTGCCAGTAGAGGTAGCAATCAGCCCCAGCATTTT. Protein sequence: CASRGSNQPQHF.